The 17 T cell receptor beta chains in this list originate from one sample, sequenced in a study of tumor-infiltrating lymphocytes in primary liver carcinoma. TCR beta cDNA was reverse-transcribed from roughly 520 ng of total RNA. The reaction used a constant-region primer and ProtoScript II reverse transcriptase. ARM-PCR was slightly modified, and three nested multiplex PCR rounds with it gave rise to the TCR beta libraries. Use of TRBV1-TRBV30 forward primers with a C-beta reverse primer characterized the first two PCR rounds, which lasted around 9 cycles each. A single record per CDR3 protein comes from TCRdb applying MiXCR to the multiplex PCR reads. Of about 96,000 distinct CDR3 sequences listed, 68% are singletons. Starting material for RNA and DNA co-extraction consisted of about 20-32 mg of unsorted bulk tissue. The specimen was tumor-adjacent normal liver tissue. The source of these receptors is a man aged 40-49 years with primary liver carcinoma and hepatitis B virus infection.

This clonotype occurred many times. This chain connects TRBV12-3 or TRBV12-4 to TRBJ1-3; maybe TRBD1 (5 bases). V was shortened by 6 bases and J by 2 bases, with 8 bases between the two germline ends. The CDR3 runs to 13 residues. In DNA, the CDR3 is TGTGCCAGCAGAAGGGGTCCTGGAAACACCATATATTTT. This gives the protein CASRRGPGNTIYF.

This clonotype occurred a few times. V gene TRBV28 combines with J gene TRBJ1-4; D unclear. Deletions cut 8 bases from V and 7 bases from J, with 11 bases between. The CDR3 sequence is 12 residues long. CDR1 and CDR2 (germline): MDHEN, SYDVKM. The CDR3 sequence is CASGIAVEKLFF. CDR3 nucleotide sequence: TGTGCCAGCGGGATAGCAGTTGAAAAACTGTTTTTT.

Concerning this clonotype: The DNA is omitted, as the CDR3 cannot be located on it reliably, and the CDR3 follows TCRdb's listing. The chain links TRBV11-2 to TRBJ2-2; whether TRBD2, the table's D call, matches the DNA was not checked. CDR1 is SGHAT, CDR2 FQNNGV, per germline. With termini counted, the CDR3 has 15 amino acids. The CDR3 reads CATSLVGRGTGELFF.

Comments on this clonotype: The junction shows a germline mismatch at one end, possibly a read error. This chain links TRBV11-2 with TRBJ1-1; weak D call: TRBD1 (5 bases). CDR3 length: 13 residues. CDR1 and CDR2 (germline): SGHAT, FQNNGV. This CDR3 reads CASSLGTGTEAFF. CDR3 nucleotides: TGTGCTAGCAGCTTAGGGACGGGCACTGAAGCTTTCTTT.

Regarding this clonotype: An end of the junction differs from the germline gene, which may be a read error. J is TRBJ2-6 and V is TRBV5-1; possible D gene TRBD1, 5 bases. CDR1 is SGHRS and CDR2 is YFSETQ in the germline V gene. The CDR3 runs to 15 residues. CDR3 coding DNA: TGCGACAGCAGCTTGACAGCTTCTGGTGCCAACGTTCTGACTTTC. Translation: CDSSLTASGANVLTF.

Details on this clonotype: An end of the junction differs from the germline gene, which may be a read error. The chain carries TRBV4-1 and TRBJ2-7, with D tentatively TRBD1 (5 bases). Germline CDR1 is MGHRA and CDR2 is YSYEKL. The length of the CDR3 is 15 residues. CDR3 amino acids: CACSQDLGVQYEQYF. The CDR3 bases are TGCGCCTGCAGCCAAGATTTAGGGGTTCAATATGAGCAGTACTTC.

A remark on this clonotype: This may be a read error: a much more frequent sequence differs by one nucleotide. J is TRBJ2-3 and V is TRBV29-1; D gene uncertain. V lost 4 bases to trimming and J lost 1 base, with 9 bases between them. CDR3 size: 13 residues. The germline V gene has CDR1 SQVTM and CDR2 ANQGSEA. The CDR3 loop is CSVVSARTDTQYF. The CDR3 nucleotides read TGCAGCGTTGTTTCGGCCCGCACAGATACGCAGTATTTT.

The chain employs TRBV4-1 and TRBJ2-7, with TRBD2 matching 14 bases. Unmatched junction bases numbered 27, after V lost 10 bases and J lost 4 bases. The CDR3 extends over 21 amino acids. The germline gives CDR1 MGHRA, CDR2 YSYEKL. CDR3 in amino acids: CATSQVVSLGLAGERAYEQYF. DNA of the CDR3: TGCGCCACTAGCCAAGTTGTGAGTTTGGGACTAGCGGGAGAAAGGGCGTACGAGCAGTACTTC.

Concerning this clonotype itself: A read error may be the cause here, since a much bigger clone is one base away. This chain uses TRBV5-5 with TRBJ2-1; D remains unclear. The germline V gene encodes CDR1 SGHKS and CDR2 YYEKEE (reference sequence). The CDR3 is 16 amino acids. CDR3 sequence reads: CANSLEWASSYNEQFF. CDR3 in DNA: TGTGCCAACAGCTTGGAGTGGGCGTCTTCCTACAATGAGCAGTTCTTC.

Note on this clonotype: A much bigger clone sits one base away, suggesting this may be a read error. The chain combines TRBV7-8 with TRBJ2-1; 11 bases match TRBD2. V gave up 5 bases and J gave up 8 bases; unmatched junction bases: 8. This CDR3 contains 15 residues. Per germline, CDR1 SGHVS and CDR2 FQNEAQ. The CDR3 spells CASSRAGLAADEQFF. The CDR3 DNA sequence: TGTGCCAGCAGCAGAGCGGGACTAGCGGCTGATGAGCAGTTCTTC.

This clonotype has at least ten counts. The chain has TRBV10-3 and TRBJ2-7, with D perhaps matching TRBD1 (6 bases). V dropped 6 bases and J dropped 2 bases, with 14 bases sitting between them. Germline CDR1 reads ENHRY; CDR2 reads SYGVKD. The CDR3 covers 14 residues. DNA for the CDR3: TGTGCCATCAGAATACAGGGTGGGACCTACGAGCAGTACTTC. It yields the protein CAIRIQGGTYEQYF.

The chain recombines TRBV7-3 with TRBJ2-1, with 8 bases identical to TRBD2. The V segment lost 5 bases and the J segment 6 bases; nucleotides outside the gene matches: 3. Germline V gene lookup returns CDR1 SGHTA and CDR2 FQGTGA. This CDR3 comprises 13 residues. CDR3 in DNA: TGTGCCAGCAGCCCCGGGACTAGCAATGAGCAGTTCTTC. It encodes CASSPGTSNEQFF.

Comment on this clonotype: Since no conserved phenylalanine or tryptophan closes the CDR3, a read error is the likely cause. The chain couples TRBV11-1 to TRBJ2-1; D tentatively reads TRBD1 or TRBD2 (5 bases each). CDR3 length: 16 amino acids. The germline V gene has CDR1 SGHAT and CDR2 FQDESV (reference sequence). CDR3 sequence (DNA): TGTGCCAGCAGCGTAGCTAGTGGGGGCTCCTACAATGAGCAGTTCCTC. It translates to CASSVASGGSYNEQFL.

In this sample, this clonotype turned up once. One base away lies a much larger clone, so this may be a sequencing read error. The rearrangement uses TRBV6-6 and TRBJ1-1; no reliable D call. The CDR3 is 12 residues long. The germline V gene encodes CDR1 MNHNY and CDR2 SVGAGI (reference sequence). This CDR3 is CASRRVNTKAFF. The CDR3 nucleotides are TGTGCCAGCAGACGGGTGAACACTAAAGCTTTCTTT.

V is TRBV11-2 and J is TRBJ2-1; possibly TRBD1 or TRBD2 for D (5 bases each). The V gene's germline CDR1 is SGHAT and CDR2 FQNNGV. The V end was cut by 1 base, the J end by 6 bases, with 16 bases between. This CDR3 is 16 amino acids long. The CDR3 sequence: CASSLVGGTNGNEQFF. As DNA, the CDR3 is TGTGCCAGCAGCTTAGTAGGTGGGACCAACGGCAATGAGCAGTTCTTC.

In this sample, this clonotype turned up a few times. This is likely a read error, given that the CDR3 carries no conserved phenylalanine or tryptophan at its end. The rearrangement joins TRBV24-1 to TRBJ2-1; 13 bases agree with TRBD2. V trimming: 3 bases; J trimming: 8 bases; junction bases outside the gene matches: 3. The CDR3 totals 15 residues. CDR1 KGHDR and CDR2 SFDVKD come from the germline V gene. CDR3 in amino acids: CATSDDTSGRDEQFL. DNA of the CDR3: TGTGCCACCAGTGATGATACTAGCGGGAGGGATGAGCAGTTCTTA.

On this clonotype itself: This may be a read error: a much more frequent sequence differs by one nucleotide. Written as DNA, the CDR3 is TGTGCCTGGAGTCTCGGACATGGTGGTTCACCCCTCCACTTT. The encoded protein is CAWSLGHGGSPLHF. This rearrangement joins TRBV30 to TRBJ1-6, with D perhaps matching TRBD1 (5 bases). CDR3 size: 14 residues. The germline V and J ends were trimmed by 2 bases and 9 bases, with 14 bases remaining between them. CDR1 is GTSNPN and CDR2 is SVGIG in the germline V gene (reference sequence).